The 5 T cell receptor beta chains in this list originate from one sample, sequenced in a study of T cell responses to AZD1222 COVID-19 vaccine. Produced via immunoSEQ multiplex PCR; TCRdb's table is partial and in-frame only. In the table there are roughly 84,000 clones, around 85% of which are singletons. The source material was peripheral blood, sampled 28 days after the second AZD1222 dose. All receptors derive from an adult who received the AZD1222 COVID-19 vaccine.

This clone was observed a handful of times. V usage is TRBV7-9 and J usage is TRBJ2-3; TRBD2 aligns across 12 bases. V lost 5 bases and J lost 5; bases outside the gene matches: 5. This CDR3 contains 15 residues. Per the germline V gene, CDR1 is SEHNR and CDR2 is FQNEAQ (reference sequence). The CDR3 protein is CASSRLAGALDTQYF. The DNA for the CDR3 is TGTGCCAGCAGCCGACTAGCGGGAGCCCTAGATACGCAGTATTTT.

This chain uses TRBV19 with TRBJ1-1, with D possibly being TRBD1 (6 bases). Per the germline V gene, CDR1 is LNHDA and CDR2 is SQIVND (reference sequence). The CDR3 is 13 residues long. Trimming took 5 bases from V and 2 from J, leaving 9 bases between them. In DNA, the CDR3 is TGTGCCAGTAGTTGGACAGAAAACACTGAAGCTTTCTTT. Translating gives CASSWTENTEAFF.

This clone was picked up a small number of times. V gene TRBV12-1 combines with J gene TRBJ2-5; the D call in the table, TRBD2, was not verified against the DNA. TRBV12-1 is a recognized pseudogene. CDR3 length: 11 amino acids. CDR3 amino acids: CASSQRDSRYF. DNA for the CDR3: TGTGCCAGCAGCCAACGGGACTCGCGGTACTTC.

This clone was counted between two and nine times. At one of its ends the junction is not consistent with the germline gene, which may arise from a read error. The chain uses TRBV14 and TRBJ2-1, with a tentative D call TRBD2 (6 bases). The germline V gene encodes CDR1 SGHDN and CDR2 FVKESK. The CDR3 is 15 residues long. The CDR3: CASSQTRPSHNEQFF. The CDR3 bases are TGTGCCAGCAGCCAGACTAGACCCTCCCACAATGAGCAGTTCTTC.

This chain joins TRBV6-5 and TRBJ1-5; D ambiguous. Trimming left V 7 bases short and J 4 bases short, with 11 bases between. In germline, CDR1 is MNHEY, CDR2 SVGAGI. CDR3 size: 13 residues. The CDR3 bases are TGTGCCAGCATCGGATGGTTGAATCAGCCCCAGCATTTT. It specifies CASIGWLNQPQHF.